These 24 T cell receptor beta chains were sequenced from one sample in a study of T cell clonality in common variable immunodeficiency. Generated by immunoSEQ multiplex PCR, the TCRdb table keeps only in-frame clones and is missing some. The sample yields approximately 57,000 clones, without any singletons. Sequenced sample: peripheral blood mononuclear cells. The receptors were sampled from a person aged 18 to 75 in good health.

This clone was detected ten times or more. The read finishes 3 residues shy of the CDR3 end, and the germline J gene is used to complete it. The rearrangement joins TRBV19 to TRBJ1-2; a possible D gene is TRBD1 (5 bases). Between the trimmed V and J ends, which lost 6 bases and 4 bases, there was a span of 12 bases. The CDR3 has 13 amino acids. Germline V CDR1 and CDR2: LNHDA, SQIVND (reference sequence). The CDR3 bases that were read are TGTGCCAGTAGCCGAAGGGGATTCTATGGC. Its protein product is CASSRRGFYG. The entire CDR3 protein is CASSRRGFYGYTF. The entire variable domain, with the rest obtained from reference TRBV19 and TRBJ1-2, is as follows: DGGITQSPKYLFRKEGQNVTLSCEQNLNHDAMYWYRQDPGQGLRLIYYSQIVNDFQKGDIAEGYSVSREKKESFPLTVTSAQKNPTAFYLCASSRRGFYGYTFGSGTRLTVV.

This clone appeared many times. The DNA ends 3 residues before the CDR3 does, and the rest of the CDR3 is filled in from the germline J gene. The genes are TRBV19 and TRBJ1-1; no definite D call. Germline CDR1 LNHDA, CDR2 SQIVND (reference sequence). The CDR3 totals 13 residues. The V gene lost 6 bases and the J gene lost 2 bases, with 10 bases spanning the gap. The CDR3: CASRAGGNTEAFF. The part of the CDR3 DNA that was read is TGTGCCAGTAGGGCCGGCGGAAACACTGAA.

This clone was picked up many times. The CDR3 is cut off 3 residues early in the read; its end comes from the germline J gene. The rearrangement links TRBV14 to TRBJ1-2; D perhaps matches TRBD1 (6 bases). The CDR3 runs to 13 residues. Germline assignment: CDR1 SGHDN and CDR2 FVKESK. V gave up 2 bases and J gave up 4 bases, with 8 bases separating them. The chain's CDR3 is CASSQQGLYGYTF. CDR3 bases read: TGTGCCAGCAGCCAACAGGGGCTCTATGGC. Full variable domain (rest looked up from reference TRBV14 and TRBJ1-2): EAGVTQFPSHSVIEKGQTVTLRCDPISGHDNLYWYRRVMGKEIKFLLHFVKESKQDESGMPNNRFLAERTGGTYSTLKVQPAELEDSGVYFCASSQQGLYGYTFGSGTRLTVV.

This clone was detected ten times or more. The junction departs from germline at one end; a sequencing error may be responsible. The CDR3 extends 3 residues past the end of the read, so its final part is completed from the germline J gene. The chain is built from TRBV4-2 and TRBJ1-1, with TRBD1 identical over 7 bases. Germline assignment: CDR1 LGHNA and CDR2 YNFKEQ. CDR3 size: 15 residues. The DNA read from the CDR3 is TGCGCCAGCAGCCAAGTGGGACAGTTGAACACTGAA. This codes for CASSQVGQLNTE. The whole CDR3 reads CASSQVGQLNTEAFF.

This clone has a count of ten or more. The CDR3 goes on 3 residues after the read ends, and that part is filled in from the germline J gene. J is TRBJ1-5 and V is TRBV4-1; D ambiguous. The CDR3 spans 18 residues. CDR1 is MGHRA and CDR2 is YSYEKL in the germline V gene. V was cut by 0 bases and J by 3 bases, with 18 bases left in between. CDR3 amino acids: CASSQERRGDKDNQPQHF. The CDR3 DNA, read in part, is TGCGCCAGCAGCCAAGAACGGCGCGGGGATAAGGACAATCAGCCC.

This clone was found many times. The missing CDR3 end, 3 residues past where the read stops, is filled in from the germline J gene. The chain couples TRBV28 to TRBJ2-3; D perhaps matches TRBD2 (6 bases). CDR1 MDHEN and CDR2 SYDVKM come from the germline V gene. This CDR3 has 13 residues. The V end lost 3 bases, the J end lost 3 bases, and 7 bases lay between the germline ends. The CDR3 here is CASSLGGTDTQYF. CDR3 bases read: TGTGCCAGCAGTTTGGGGGGAACAGATACG.

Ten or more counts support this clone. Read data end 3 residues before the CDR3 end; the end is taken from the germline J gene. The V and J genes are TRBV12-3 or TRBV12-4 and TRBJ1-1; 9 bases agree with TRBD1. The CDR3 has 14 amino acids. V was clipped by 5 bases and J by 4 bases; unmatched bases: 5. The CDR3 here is CASSLQGAGTEAFF. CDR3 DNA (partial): TGTGCCAGCAGTCTACAGGGGGCAGGCACTGAA.

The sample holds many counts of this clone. CDR3 DNA, as far as it was read: TGTGCCAGCAGCTCTCCTAACACTGAA. This translates into CASSSPNTE. The full CDR3 reads CASSSPNTEAFF. The chain couples TRBV5-4 to TRBJ1-1; D is ambiguous. The CDR3 end falls 3 residues outside the read, so it is completed with the germline J gene. There are 12 residues in the CDR3. V shed 3 bases and J shed 2 bases, with 5 bases lying between them. From germline, CDR1 is SGHNT and CDR2 YYREEE (reference sequence). The variable domain in full, completed from reference TRBV5-4 and TRBJ1-1, reads ETGVTQSPTHLIKTRGQQVTLRCSSQSGHNTVSWYQQALGQGPQFIFQYYREEENGRGNFPPRFSGLQFPNYSSELNVNALELDDSALYLCASSSPNTEAFFGQGTRLTVV.

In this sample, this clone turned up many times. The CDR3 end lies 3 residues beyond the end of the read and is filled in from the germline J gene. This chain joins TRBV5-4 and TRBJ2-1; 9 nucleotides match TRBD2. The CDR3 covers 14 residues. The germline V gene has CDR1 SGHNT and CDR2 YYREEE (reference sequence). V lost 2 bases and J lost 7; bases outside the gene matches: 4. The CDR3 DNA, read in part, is TGTGCCAGCAGCTTTTTCCTAGCGGGGAATGAG. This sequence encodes CASSFFLAGNE. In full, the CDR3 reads CASSFFLAGNEQFF.

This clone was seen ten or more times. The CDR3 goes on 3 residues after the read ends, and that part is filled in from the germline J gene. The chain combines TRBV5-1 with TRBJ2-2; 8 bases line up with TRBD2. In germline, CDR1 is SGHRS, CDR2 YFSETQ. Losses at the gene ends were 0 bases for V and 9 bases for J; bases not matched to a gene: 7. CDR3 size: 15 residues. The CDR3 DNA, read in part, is TGCGCCAGCAGCTTGGACGGCGGGACTAGAAGGGAG. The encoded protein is CASSLDGGTRRE. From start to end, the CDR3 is CASSLDGGTRRELFF.

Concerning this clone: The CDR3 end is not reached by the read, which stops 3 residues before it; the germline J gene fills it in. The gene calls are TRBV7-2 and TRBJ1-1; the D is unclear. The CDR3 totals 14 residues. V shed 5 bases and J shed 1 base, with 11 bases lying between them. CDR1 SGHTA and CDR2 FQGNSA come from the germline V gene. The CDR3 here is CASSPRWANTEAFF. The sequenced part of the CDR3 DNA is TGTGCCAGCAGCCCAAGGTGGGCGAACACTGAA.

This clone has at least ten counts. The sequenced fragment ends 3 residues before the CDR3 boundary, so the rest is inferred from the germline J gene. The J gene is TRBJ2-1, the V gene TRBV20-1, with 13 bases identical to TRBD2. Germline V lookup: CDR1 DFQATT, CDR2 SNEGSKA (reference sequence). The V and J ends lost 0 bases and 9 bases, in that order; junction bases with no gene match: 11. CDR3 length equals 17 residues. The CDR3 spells CSARDYGLAGEAGEQFF. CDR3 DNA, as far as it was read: TGCAGTGCTAGAGATTACGGACTAGCGGGAGAGGCGGGTGAG.

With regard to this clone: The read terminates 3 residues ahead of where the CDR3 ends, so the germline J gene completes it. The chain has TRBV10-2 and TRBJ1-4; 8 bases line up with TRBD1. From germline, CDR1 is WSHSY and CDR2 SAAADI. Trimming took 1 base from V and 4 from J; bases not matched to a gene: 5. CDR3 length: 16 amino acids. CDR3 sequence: CASSEWGQVDNEKLFF. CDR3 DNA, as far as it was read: TGCGCCAGCAGTGAGTGGGGACAGGTTGATAATGAAAAA.

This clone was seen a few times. The sequenced part of the CDR3 DNA is TGTGCCAGCAGTCCTTTCAGGGGGCTGGGGAGGAATTCACCG. It codes for CASSPFRGLGRNSP. The complete CDR3 sequence is CASSPFRGLGRNSPLFF. V usage is TRBV2 and J usage is TRBJ2-2; 8 positions match TRBD1. Sequencing ends 3 residues short of the CDR3 end; the germline J gene provides the rest. Germline lookup yields CDR1 SNHLY and CDR2 FYNNEI. The CDR3 sequence is 17 residues long.

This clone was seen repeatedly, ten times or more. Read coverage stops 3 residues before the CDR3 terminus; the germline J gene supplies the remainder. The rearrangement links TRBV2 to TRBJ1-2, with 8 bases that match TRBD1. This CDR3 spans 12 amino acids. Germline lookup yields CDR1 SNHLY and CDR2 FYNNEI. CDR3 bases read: TGTGCCAGCAGGGACAGGGCCTCGGGC. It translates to CASRDRASG. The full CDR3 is CASRDRASGYTF.

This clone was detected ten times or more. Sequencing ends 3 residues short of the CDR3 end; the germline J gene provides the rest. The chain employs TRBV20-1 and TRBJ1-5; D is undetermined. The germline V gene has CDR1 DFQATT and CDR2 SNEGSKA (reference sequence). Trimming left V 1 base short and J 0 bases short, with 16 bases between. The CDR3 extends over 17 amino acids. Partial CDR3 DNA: TGCAGTGCTAGAGGGCAGGTCCTCCTCCCTAGCAATCAGCCC. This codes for CSARGQVLLPSNQP. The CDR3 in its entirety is CSARGQVLLPSNQPQHF.

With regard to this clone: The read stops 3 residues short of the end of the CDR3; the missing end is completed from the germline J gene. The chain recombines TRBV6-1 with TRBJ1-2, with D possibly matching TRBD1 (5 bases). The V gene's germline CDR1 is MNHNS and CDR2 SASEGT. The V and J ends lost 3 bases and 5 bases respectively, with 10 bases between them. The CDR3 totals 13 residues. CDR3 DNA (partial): TGTGCCAGCAGTGACAGGGTTAAGTATGGC. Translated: CASSDRVKYG. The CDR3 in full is CASSDRVKYGYTF.

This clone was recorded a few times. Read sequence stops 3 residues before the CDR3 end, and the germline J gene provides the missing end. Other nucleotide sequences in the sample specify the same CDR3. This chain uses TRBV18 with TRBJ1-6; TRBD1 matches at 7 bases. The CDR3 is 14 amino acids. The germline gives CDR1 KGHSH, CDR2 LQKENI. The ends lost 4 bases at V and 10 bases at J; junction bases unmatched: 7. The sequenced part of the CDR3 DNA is TGTGCCAGCTCACAGGGGGCCGGGGTCTCACCC. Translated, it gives CASSQGAGVSP. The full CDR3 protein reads CASSQGAGVSPLHF.

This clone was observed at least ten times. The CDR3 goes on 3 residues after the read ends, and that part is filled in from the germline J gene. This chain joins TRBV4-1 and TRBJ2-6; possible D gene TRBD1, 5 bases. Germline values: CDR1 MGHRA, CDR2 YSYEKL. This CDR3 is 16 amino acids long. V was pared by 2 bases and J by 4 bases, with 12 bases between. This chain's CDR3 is CASSQTKGAGANVLTF. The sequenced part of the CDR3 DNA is TGCGCCAGCAGCCAAACAAAAGGGGCAGGGGCCAACGTC.

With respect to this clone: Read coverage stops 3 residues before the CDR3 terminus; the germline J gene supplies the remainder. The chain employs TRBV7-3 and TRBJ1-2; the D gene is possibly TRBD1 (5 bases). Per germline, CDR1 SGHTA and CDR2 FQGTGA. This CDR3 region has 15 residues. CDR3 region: CASREAPTATDTYTF. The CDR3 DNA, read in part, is TGTGCCAGCAGAGAGGCCCCGACAGCCACAGATACC. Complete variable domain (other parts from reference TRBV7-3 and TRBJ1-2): GAGVSQTPSNKVTEKGKYVELRCDPISGHTALYWYRQSLGQGPEFLIYFQGTGAADDSGLPNDRFFAVRPEGSVSTLKIQRTERGDSAVYLCASREAPTATDTYTFGSGTRLTVV.

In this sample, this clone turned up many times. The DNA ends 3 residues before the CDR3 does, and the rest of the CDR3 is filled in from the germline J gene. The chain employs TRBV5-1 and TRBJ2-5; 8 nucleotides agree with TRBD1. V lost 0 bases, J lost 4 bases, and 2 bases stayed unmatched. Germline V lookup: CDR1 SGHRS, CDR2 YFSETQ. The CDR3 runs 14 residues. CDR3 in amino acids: CASSLGDRGETQYF. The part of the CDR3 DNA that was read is TGCGCCAGCAGCTTGGGTGACAGGGGAGAGACC.

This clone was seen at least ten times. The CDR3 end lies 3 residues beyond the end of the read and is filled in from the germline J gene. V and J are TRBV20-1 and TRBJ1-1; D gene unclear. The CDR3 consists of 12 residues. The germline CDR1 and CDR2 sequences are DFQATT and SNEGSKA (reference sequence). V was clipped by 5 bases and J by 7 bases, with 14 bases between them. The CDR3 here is CSARVTSGEAFF. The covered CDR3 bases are TGCAGTGCTCGGGTGACGTCGGGTGAA.

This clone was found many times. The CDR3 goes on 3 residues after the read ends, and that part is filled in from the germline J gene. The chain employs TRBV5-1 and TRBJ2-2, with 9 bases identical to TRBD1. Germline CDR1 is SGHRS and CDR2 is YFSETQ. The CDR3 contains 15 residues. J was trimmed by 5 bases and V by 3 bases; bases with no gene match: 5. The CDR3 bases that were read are TGCGCCAGCAGCTCGGACAGGGGTGGAACCGGGGAG. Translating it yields CASSSDRGGTGE. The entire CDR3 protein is CASSSDRGGTGELFF.

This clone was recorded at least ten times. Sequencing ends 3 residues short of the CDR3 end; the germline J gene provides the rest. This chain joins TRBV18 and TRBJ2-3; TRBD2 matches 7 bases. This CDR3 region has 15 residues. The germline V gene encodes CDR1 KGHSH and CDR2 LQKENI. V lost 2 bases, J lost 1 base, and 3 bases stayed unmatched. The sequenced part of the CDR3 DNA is TGTGCCAGCTCACCAAGGAGCGGGGGCACAGATACG. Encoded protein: CASSPRSGGTDT. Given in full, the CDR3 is CASSPRSGGTDTQYF.